This T cell receptor (beta chain) was obtained from a study of beta chain features in type 1 diabetes. Study in general: Age, gender and cell yields were similar between patients and healthy donors. Findings and limits, study-wide: VDJ junctions in type 1 diabetes patients carried more deletions and fewer insertions.

To note about this clone: The target antigen is unknown.

The CDR3 consists of 14 residues. In germline, CDR1 is WNHNN, CDR2 SYGVQD (reference sequence). V was trimmed by 3 bases and J by 0 bases, leaving 7 bases between them. Reverse transcribing all isolated RNA meant expressed TCRB transcripts were sequenced. Naive, central memory and regulatory T cell samples averaged about 3.3 million immunoSEQ reads each. Repertoires were generated with immunoSEQ multiplex PCR, while TCRdb's copy carries only in-frame clones and drops some. The sample includes under 900,000 clones, roughly 15% of them seen just once. This receptor was obtained from a woman aged 18-29 years in good health. The rearrangement uses TRBV10-1 and TRBJ2-3; D remains ambiguous. The sample comprised naive CD4+ T cells from blood. In DNA form, the CDR3 reads TGCGCCAGCAGTGACAGGAGTAGCACAGATACGCAGTATTTT. Translated, it gives CASSDRSSTDTQYF.